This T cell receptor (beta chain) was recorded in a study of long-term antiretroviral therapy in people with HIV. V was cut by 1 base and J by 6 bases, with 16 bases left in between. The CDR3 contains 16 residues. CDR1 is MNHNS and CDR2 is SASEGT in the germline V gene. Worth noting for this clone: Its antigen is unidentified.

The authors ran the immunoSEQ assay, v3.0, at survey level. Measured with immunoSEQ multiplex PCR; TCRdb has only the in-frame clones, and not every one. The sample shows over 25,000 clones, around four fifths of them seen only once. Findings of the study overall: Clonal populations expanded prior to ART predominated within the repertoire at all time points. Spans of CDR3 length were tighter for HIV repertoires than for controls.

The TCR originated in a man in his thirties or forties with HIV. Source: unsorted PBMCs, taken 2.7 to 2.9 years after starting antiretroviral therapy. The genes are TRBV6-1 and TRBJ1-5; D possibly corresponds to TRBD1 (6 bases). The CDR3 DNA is TGTGCCAGCAGTGAAGTCGGCGGGGGGGCTACTCAGCCCCAGCATTTT. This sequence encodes CASSEVGGGATQPQHF.